This T cell receptor (beta chain) was documented in a study of blood T cell repertoires in COVID-19. Study-level background: Sites in the United States, Italy and Spain provided acute and convalescent COVID-19 samples. Nucleic acid was either cDNA or gDNA, and it came from T cells, B-cell-depleted T cells, or PBMCs.

After removal of 2 bases from V and 2 bases from J, the junction contained 5 bases not matched to a gene. This CDR3 region has 15 residues. Looked up from germline, CDR1 is SGHRS and CDR2 is YFSETQ. Authors' data handling: Reference gene primer amplification gave estimated nucleated cell counts. Profiling relied on immunoSEQ multiplex PCR, and the TCRdb table lists in-frame clones only, not all of them. Clone size and the V and J calls come from that table; the DNA yielded D and trimming. This sample has some 41,000 clones, with approximately 86% found just once. The chain employs TRBV5-1 and TRBJ2-3, with 7 positions matching TRBD2. Sequences were obtained from peripheral blood. This clonotype was obtained from a woman older than 75 with active COVID-19. DNA for the CDR3: TGCGCCAGCAGCTTTATGGGGGGGAACACAGATACGCAGTATTTT. This codes for CASSFMGGNTDTQYF. The entire variable domain, with the rest obtained from reference TRBV5-1 and TRBJ2-3, is as follows: KAGVTQTPRYLIKTRGQQVTLSCSPISGHRSVSWYQQTPGQGLQFLFEYFSETQRNKGNFPGRFSGRQFSNSRSEMNVSTLELGDSALYLCASSFMGGNTDTQYFGPGTRLTVL.